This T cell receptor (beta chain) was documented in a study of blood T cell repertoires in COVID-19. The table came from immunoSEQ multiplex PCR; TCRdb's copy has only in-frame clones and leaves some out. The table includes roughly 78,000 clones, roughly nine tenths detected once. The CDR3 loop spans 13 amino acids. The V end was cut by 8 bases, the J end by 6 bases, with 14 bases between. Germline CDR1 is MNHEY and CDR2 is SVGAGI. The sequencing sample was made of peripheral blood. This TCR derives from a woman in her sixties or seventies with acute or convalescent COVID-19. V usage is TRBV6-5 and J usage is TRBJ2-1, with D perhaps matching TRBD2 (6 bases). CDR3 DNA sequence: TGTGCCAGCTCCTCGGGACTGCTCAATGAGCAGTTCTTC. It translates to CASSSGLLNEQFF.